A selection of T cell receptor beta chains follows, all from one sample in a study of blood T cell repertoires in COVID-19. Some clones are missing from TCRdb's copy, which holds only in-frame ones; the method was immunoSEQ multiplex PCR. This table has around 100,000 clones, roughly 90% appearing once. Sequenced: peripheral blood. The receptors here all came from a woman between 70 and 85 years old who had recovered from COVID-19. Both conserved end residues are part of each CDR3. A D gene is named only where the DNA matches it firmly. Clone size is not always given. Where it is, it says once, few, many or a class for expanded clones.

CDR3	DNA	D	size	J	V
CASSQGTRGNEQFF	TGTGCCAGCAGCCAGGGGACTAGGGGGAATGAGCAGTTCTTC	TRBD2	.	TRBJ2-1	TRBV7-3
CASSQVRLAGGREQYF	TGCGCCAGCAGCCAAGTTCGACTAGCGGGAGGGCGAGAGCAGTACTTC	TRBD2	.	TRBJ2-7	TRBV4-3
CASSSGGSQETQYF	TGCGCCAGCTCTAGCGGGGGGTCCCAAGAGACCCAGTACTTC	TRBD2	.	TRBJ2-5	TRBV5-1
CASSQDSPYEQYF	TGCGCCAGCAGCCAGGACAGCCCCTACGAGCAGTACTTC	.	.	TRBJ2-7	TRBV5-1
CASSWGLAGDNEQFF	TGTGCCAGTAGTTGGGGACTAGCGGGGGACAATGAGCAGTTCTTC	TRBD2	.	TRBJ2-1	TRBV19
CASSGPGLSRIEQFF	TGTGCCAGCAGTGGGCCGGGACTATCGCGGATCGAGCAGTTCTTC	TRBD2	.	TRBJ2-1	TRBV28
CASSPGQGQPQHF	TGTGCCAGCAGCCCGGGACAGGGTCAGCCCCAGCATTTT	TRBD1	.	TRBJ1-5	TRBV2
CASSKRQTMNTEAFF	TGTGCCAGCAGCAAACGACAGACGATGAACACTGAAGCTTTCTTT	.	few	TRBJ1-1	TRBV27
CASSRGQDNSPLHF	TGCGCCAGCAGCCGCGGACAGGATAATTCACCCCTCCACTTT	TRBD1	.	TRBJ1-6	TRBV5-1
CAWSDRGQGVWAQYF	TGTGCCTGGAGTGACAGGGGACAGGGGGTCTGGGCCCAGTACTTC	TRBD1	.	TRBJ2-5	TRBV30
CAITGRGGSDTQYF	TGTGCCATCACTGGTCGGGGGGGGTCAGATACGCAGTATTTT	TRBD2	once	TRBJ2-3	TRBV10-3
CASSQLSGKSYNEQFF	TGTGCCAGCAGCCAACTTTCAGGAAAATCCTACAATGAGCAGTTCTTC	.	.	TRBJ2-1	TRBV3-1/TRBV3-2
CASRKDRQGGLTQYF	TGTGCCAGCAGGAAGGATCGACAGGGCGGCTTAACGCAGTATTTT	TRBD1	.	TRBJ2-3	TRBV7-9
CASSLATVGGGTDTQYF	TGTGCCAGCAGCTTAGCGACAGTCGGTGGAGGGACAGATACGCAGTATTTT	.	.	TRBJ2-3	TRBV7-9
CASGLVVVRVGGETQYF	TGTGCTAGTGGTTTGGTAGTAGTCCGGGTGGGTGGGGAGACCCAGTACTTC	.	.	TRBJ2-5	TRBV12-5
CASSSQQGAGNTEAFF	TGTGCCAGCTCATCGCAACAGGGGGCCGGGAACACTGAAGCTTTCTTT	TRBD1	.	TRBJ1-1	TRBV18
CASSRTGITDTQYF	TGTGCCAGCTCCCGCACAGGAATCACAGATACGCAGTATTTT	.	.	TRBJ2-3	TRBV3-1/TRBV3-2
CASSLDRGVWHF	TGTGCCAGCAGCTTGGACAGGGGAGTTTGGCATTTT	TRBD1	.	TRBJ1-5	TRBV5-5
CASSPGGIVSNEQFF	TGTGCCAGCAGTCCAGGCGGGATAGTCTCAAATGAGCAGTTCTTC	.	.	TRBJ2-1	TRBV6-2/TRBV6-3
CSAGGGRVRMETQYF	TGCAGCGCCGGGGGCGGGAGAGTTAGGATGGAGACCCAGTACTTC	.	.	TRBJ2-5	TRBV29-1
CASSIGTASGSRNEQFF	TGTGCCAGTAGTATAGGGACTGCTAGCGGGAGTCGGAATGAGCAGTTCTTC	TRBD2	.	TRBJ2-1	TRBV19
CASSPQGKSEKLFF	TGTGCCAGCAGCCCCCAGGGGAAGTCTGAAAAACTGTTTTTT	.	once	TRBJ1-4	TRBV2
CASSLGAAGYTF	TGTGCCAGCAGCTTAGGCGCGGCGGGCTACACCTTC	.	few	TRBJ1-2	TRBV7-9
CASSYGGSGYTDTQYF	TGTGCCAGCAGTTACGGTGGTAGCGGATACACAGATACGCAGTATTTT	.	.	TRBJ2-3	TRBV6-5
CASSKVGRGKGGYTF	TGTGCCAGCAGCAAAGTTGGCAGGGGGAAGGGTGGCTACACCTTC	.	.	TRBJ1-2	TRBV21-1
CASSPGLAGVETQYF	TGTGCCAGCAGCCCAGGACTAGCGGGAGTAGAGACCCAGTACTTC	TRBD2	.	TRBJ2-5	TRBV5-4
CASSLAWDLDYGYTF	TGTGCCAGCAGCTTGGCCTGGGACTTGGACTATGGCTACACCTTC	.	.	TRBJ1-2	TRBV5-5
CASSPSRDTQYF	TGTGCCAGCAGCCCCTCCCGAGATACGCAGTATTTT	.	.	TRBJ2-3	TRBV7-8
CASSPQGGTGELFF	TGTGCCAGCAGCCCCCAGGGAGGGACCGGGGAGCTGTTTTTT	TRBD2	.	TRBJ2-2	TRBV7-2
CAWRQGLGQPQHF	TGTGCCTGGAGGCAGGGGTTAGGGCAGCCCCAGCATTTT	.	.	TRBJ1-5	TRBV30
CSASGTSGTRDTQYF	TGCAGTGCTAGTGGGACTAGCGGTACACGGGATACGCAGTATTTT	TRBD2	.	TRBJ2-3	TRBV20-1
CASSPRGGDSADTQYF	TGTGCCAGCAGCCCGAGAGGGGGGGACTCCGCCGATACGCAGTATTTT	.	.	TRBJ2-3	TRBV9
CARCWGPHNEQFF	TGTGCCAGGTGTTGGGGGCCGCACAATGAGCAGTTCTTC	.	.	TRBJ2-1	TRBV21-1
CASSVYTSEQYF	TGTGCCAGCAGTGTTTATACCAGCGAGCAGTACTTC	.	once	TRBJ2-7	TRBV2
CASSKQGLETQYF	TGTGCCAGTAGTAAACAGGGGTTGGAGACCCAGTACTTC	TRBD1	.	TRBJ2-5	TRBV19
CASTWGGRNTGELFF	TGTGCCAGCACGTGGGGGGGGAGGAACACCGGGGAGCTGTTTTTT	TRBD2	.	TRBJ2-2	TRBV6-5
CASSLYRLAGGTGELFF	TGTGCCAGCAGCTTATACCGGCTAGCGGGAGGTACCGGGGAGCTGTTTTTT	TRBD2	.	TRBJ2-2	TRBV7-2
CASSEYRETDTQYF	TGTGCCAGCAGTGAATACAGAGAGACAGATACGCAGTATTTT	.	once	TRBJ2-3	TRBV2
CASRTSGGNTGELFF	TGTGCCAGCAGGACTAGCGGGGGGAACACCGGGGAGCTGTTTTTT	TRBD2	.	TRBJ2-2	TRBV13
CASSFRGRHYNEQFF	TGTGCCAGCAGTTTCAGGGGGCGACACTACAATGAGCAGTTCTTC	TRBD1	.	TRBJ2-1	TRBV27
CATSDCGDGQGALPLAF	TGTGCCACCAGTGATTGCGGGGATGGACAGGGGGCACTCCCACTAGCTTTC	TRBD1	.	TRBJ1-2	TRBV24-1
CASSLAGDRNEQFF	TGCGCCAGCAGCTTGGCGGGAGATCGCAATGAGCAGTTCTTC	.	.	TRBJ2-1	TRBV5-1
CASSLGLRGYTF	TGTGCCAGCAGCTTGGGCCTCAGGGGCTACACCTTC	.	few	TRBJ1-2	TRBV5-8
CASSLGGTGSYNEQFF	TGTGCCAGCAGCTTAGGCGGGACGGGCTCCTACAATGAGCAGTTCTTC	.	.	TRBJ2-1	TRBV7-2
CAWSGSRLSEQFF	TGTGCCTGGAGTGGTAGCAGACTCTCCGAGCAGTTCTTC	.	.	TRBJ2-1	TRBV30
CASSPFPTDLSYEQYF	TGCGCCAGCAGTCCATTCCCGACAGATCTCTCCTACGAGCAGTACTTC	.	.	TRBJ2-7	TRBV5-1
CASRLSGGAVAEQYF	TGTGCCAGCAGGCTTAGCGGGGGGGCGGTGGCCGAGCAGTACTTC	TRBD2	.	TRBJ2-7	TRBV28
CASSGELYYGYTF	TGTGCCAGCAGCGGGGAGCTGTACTATGGCTACACCTTC	.	few	TRBJ1-2	TRBV5-6